A selection of T cell receptor beta chains follows, all from one sample in a study of blood T cells in healthy people across ages. TCRdb re-called the 5' RACE reads with MiXCR, one entry per CDR3 protein. The sample has 1,300,000 or so distinct CDR3 sequences, almost 60% seen once. The sequencing input was blood. The receptors derive from a man aged 18-30 years in good health. Each CDR3 is given with its conserved first and last residue. The D gene is left open where the match is weak. Part of the rows lack a size; the others show once, few, many or a class for expanded clones.

>few|NA|TRBV25-1|13|TRBJ2-3
TGTGCCAGCAGTGAATGGGCGAGAGATACGCAGTATTTT
CASSEWARDTQYF
>NA|NA|TRBV27|16|TRBJ2-7
TGTGCCAGCAGTTTATCGGTTAGTGAGGGGGTCAACGAGCAGTACTTC
CASSLSVSEGVNEQYF
>few|NA|TRBV4-1|17|TRBJ2-7
TGCGCCAGCAGCCAAATCAGGGGCCAGATCTACTCCTACGAGCAGTACTTC
CASSQIRGQIYSYEQYF
>few|TRBD2|TRBV3-1|15|TRBJ2-7
TGTGCCAGCAGCTCGACCGCGGGAGGGCCCTACGAGCAGTACTTC
CASSSTAGGPYEQYF
>NA|NA|TRBV7-2|13|TRBJ2-2
TGTGCCAGCAGCGTAGTCGGCACCGGGGAGCTGTTTTTT
CASSVVGTGELFF
>NA|NA|TRBV6-2/TRBV6-3|18|TRBJ2-6
TGTGCCAGCAGTTACTCGTTGGGAGGAAGCTCTGGGGCCAACGTCCTGACTTTC
CASSYSLGGSSGANVLTF
>NA|TRBD1|TRBV4-1|15|TRBJ2-7
TGCGCCAGCAGCCACAGGACAGGGCCCTCCTACGAGCAGTACTTC
CASSHRTGPSYEQYF
>NA|TRBD1|TRBV20-1|13|TRBJ2-7
TGCAGTGCAACTCCGGGACAGGTCTACGAGCAGTACTTC
CSATPGQVYEQYF
>NA|NA|TRBV7-2|11|TRBJ1-1
TGTGCCAGCAGCTTATTCTCCGAAGCTTTCTTT
CASSLFSEAFF
>NA|TRBD1|TRBV6-5|16|TRBJ2-5
TGTGCCAGCAGTTACTCTCTGGGGACAGGAGCAGAGACCCAGTACTTC
CASSYSLGTGAETQYF
>NA|NA|TRBV21-1|19|TRBJ2-1
TGTGCCGGCAGCAAGCTCCGGGGGACTAGCGGGAAACCGGGTCATGAGCAGTTCTTC
CAGSKLRGTSGKPGHEQFF